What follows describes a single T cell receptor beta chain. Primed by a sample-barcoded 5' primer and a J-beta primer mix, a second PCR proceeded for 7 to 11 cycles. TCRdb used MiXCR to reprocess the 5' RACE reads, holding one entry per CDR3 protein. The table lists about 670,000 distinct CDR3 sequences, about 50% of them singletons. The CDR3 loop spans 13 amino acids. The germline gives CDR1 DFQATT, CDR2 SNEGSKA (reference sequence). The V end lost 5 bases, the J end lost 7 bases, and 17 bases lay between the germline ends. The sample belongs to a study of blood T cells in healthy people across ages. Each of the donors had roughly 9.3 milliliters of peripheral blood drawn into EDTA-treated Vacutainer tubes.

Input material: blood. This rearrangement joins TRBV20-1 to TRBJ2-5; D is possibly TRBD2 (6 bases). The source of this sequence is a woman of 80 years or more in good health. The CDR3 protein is CSARDFELGTQYF. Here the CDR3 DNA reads TGCAGTGCTCGGGACTTCGAACTGGGGACCCAGTACTTC.